The 22 T cell receptor beta chains presented below share a single source sample, sequenced in a study of T-cell reconstitution after alpha-beta-depleted transplantation in children. The authors prepared the TCRbeta library with unique molecular identifiers. TCRdb used MiXCR to reprocess the PCR reads, holding one entry per CDR3 protein. The top ten clones hold 10% of a sample with hundreds of thousands of distinct CDR3 sequences, approximately 9.8% of them seen once. Source: PBMCs from the stem cell graft donor, taken from the stem cell graft. The receptor set was obtained from a human donor who donated a stem cell graft to a child with SCID.

The chain joins TRBV4-2 to TRBJ2-7; 11 bases line up with TRBD1. Germline assignment: CDR1 LGHNA and CDR2 YNFKEQ. The CDR3 totals 20 residues. V dropped 3 bases and J dropped 9; count of bases not matched to a gene: 25. CDR3 bases: TGTGCCAGCAGCCAGAGGACAGGGGGCGCGGGAGAGGGAGCCCTGATTGGGCAGTACTTC. This encodes CASSQRTGGAGEGALIGQYF.

The sample holds many counts of this clonotype. This chain joins TRBV5-4 and TRBJ1-4; D remains unclear. V was clipped by 4 bases and J by 5 bases, with 12 bases between them. CDR1 SGHNT and CDR2 YYREEE come from the germline V gene (reference sequence). The CDR3 is 14 amino acids. In DNA form, the CDR3 reads TGTGCCAGCAGCCCCGGGCCCGGGAATGAAAAACTGTTTTTT. It encodes CASSPGPGNEKLFF.

This clonotype was seen a few times. The chain combines TRBV11-1 with TRBJ2-1; D not resolved. Trimming removed 2 bases at V and 9 bases at J, with 8 bases between. This CDR3 has 12 amino acids. Per the germline V gene, CDR1 is SGHAT and CDR2 is FQDESV (reference sequence). The CDR3 is CASSLTNGEQFF. The DNA of the CDR3 is TGTGCCAGCAGCTTAACCAACGGTGAGCAGTTCTTC.

The V call is TRBV20-1, the J call TRBJ2-3; 8 bases fit TRBD2. The V segment lost 6 bases and the J segment 0 bases; nucleotides outside the gene matches: 5. The CDR3 is made up of 14 amino acids. Germline V CDR1 and CDR2: DFQATT, SNEGSKA (reference sequence). For the CDR3, the DNA is TGCAGTGCCAGTAGCGGGGCTAGCACAGATACGCAGTATTTT. Its translation is CSASSGASTDTQYF.

This clonotype was counted many times. The CDR3 spells CSASGTGNKNIQYF. As DNA, the CDR3 is TGCAGTGCTAGCGGGACAGGGAATAAAAACATTCAGTACTTC. This chain connects TRBV20-1 to TRBJ2-4; 9 nucleotides match TRBD1. In germline, CDR1 is DFQATT, CDR2 SNEGSKA (reference sequence). V dropped 3 bases and J dropped 4; count of bases not matched to a gene: 4. This CDR3 has 14 amino acids.

The DNA of the CDR3 is TGTGCCAGCAGTTTGCCCTCTGGGGCCAACGTCCTGACTTTC. Translation: CASSLPSGANVLTF. This chain connects TRBV6-5 to TRBJ2-6; unclear D gene. CDR1 MNHEY and CDR2 SVGAGI come from the germline V gene. CDR3 size: 14 residues. Trimming removed 4 bases from V and 0 bases from J, with 4 bases in between.

The chain recombines TRBV24-1 with TRBJ1-2; TRBD1 might be the D (5 bases). With 1 base removed from V and 2 bases from J, the gap between germline ends came to 13 bases. The germline CDR1 and CDR2 sequences are KGHDR and SFDVKD. The CDR3 is 16 amino acids. The CDR3 loop is CATSDFGDSLNYGYTF. The CDR3 nucleotides read TGTGCCACCAGTGATTTTGGAGACAGCCTGAACTATGGCTACACCTTC.

This sequence joins TRBV5-1 and TRBJ2-5, with D perhaps given as TRBD1 or TRBD2 (5 bases each). The CDR3 spans 13 residues. V was cut by 0 bases and J by 4 bases, with 7 bases left in between. In germline, CDR1 is SGHRS, CDR2 YFSETQ. The CDR3 reads CASSLVGTETQYF. The CDR3 DNA sequence: TGCGCCAGCAGCTTGGTAGGGACAGAGACCCAGTACTTC.

This clonotype was seen more than once but under ten times. This chain uses TRBV16 with TRBJ2-2, with 10 bases lining up with TRBD2. The trim removed 3 bases at V and 5 bases at J, leaving 6 bases unmatched. The CDR3 extends over 16 amino acids. The germline V gene encodes CDR1 KGHSY and CDR2 FQNENV. For the CDR3, the DNA is TGTGCCAGCAGCCAGGCACTAGCGGGGACTACCGGGGAGCTGTTTTTT. Its protein product is CASSQALAGTTGELFF.

About this clonotype: With a much larger clone just one base away, this may be a read error. V is TRBV6-1 and J is TRBJ1-1; D gene uncertain. The CDR3 totals 13 residues. Germline V gene sequence: CDR1 MNHNS, CDR2 SASEGT. Between the trimmed V and J ends, which lost 3 bases and 6 bases, there was a span of 11 bases. In DNA form, the CDR3 reads TGTGCCAGCAGTGAGGTAGCGTCTCCTGAAGCTTTCTTT. Protein product: CASSEVASPEAFF.

In its sample, this clonotype was seen a few times. This chain uses TRBV5-1 with TRBJ1-3; D gene unclear. Germline assignment: CDR1 SGHRS and CDR2 YFSETQ. The CDR3 runs to 15 residues. Trimming left V 0 bases short and J 4 bases short, with 11 bases between. CDR3 protein: CASSLGEVGGNTIYF. DNA of the CDR3: TGCGCCAGCAGCTTGGGAGAGGTGGGCGGAAACACCATATATTTT. Full variable domain (remainder filled in from reference TRBV5-1 and TRBJ1-3): KAGVTQTPRYLIKTRGQQVTLSCSPISGHRSVSWYQQTPGQGLQFLFEYFSETQRNKGNFPGRFSGRQFSNSRSEMNVSTLELGDSALYLCASSLGEVGGNTIYFGEGSWLTVV.

This clonotype has just a few counts. The chain carries TRBV7-6 and TRBJ2-1; no clear D gene. CDR3 length equals 13 residues. Trimming took off 1 base at V and 10 bases at J, with 11 bases between the two ends. The germline V gene has CDR1 SGHVS and CDR2 FNYEAQ. CDR3 residues: CASSLGNVREQFF. DNA for the CDR3: TGTGCCAGCAGCTTAGGGAATGTTCGGGAGCAGTTCTTC.

V gene TRBV20-1 combines with J gene TRBJ1-1, with D unclear. The CDR3 has 13 residues. CDR1 and CDR2 (germline): DFQATT, SNEGSKA (reference sequence). Deletions cut 1 base from V and 2 bases from J, with 8 bases between. CDR3 amino acids: CSARVAVNTEAFF. In DNA form, the CDR3 reads TGCAGTGCTAGAGTGGCGGTAAACACTGAAGCTTTCTTT.

The chain links TRBV18 to TRBJ1-2, with 7 bases that match TRBD1. The V and J ends lost 4 bases and 2 bases, in that order; junction bases with no gene match: 4. There are 14 residues in the CDR3. Germline CDR1 reads KGHSH; CDR2 reads LQKENI. CDR3 DNA sequence: TGTGCCAGCTCACGCCGGGACAGCAACTATGGCTACACCTTC. Translation gives CASSRRDSNYGYTF.

In this sample, this clonotype turned up many times. This chain joins TRBV3-1 and TRBJ2-1; D is undetermined. Trimming shortened V by 0 bases and J by 5 bases, and 11 bases separated the two germline ends. This CDR3 has 15 amino acids. Germline V lookup: CDR1 LGHDT, CDR2 YNNKEL (reference sequence). This CDR3 reads CASSQELMLDNEQFF. As DNA, the CDR3 is TGTGCCAGCAGCCAAGAATTAATGCTAGACAATGAGCAGTTCTTC.

This clonotype was counted ten times or more. This rearrangement joins TRBV6-4 to TRBJ2-3, with TRBD1 matching over 8 bases. This CDR3 region has 15 residues. Germline CDR1 MRHNA, CDR2 SNTAGT. J was trimmed by 0 bases and V by 6 bases; bases with no gene match: 5. The CDR3 DNA reads as TGTGCCAGCAGCCAACAGGGGGGAAGCACAGATACGCAGTATTTT. Translated, it gives CASSQQGGSTDTQYF.

The chain has TRBV29-1 and TRBJ2-7; 8 positions match TRBD2. Germline V CDR1 and CDR2: SQVTM, ANQGSEA. This CDR3 contains 14 residues. After removal of 5 bases from V and 0 bases from J, the junction contained 6 bases not matched to a gene. The CDR3 nucleotides are TGCAGCGTTACCAGCGGGGGAAACTCCTACGAGCAGTACTTC. Encoded protein: CSVTSGGNSYEQYF.

Only a few counts were recorded for this clonotype. The genes are TRBV25-1 and TRBJ2-3; perhaps D is TRBD1 or TRBD2 (5 bases each). In germline, CDR1 is MGHDK, CDR2 SYGVNS. This CDR3 contains 13 residues. The V gene lost 2 bases and the J gene lost 8 bases, with 11 bases spanning the gap. The CDR3 sequence is CASSEGGRGTQYF. The CDR3, as DNA: TGTGCCAGCAGTGAAGGGGGTCGTGGTACGCAGTATTTT.

Only a few counts were recorded for this clonotype. V gene TRBV5-5 combines with J gene TRBJ1-5; a possible D gene is TRBD1 (6 bases). CDR1 is SGHKS and CDR2 is YYEKEE in the germline V gene (reference sequence). V lost 0 bases to trimming and J lost 3 bases, with 13 bases between them. CDR3 length: 16 residues. The CDR3 loop is CASSLEWTALNQPQHF. The CDR3 DNA reads as TGTGCCAGCAGCTTGGAATGGACAGCCCTCAATCAGCCCCAGCATTTT.

This clonotype turned up a few times. The chain couples TRBV2 to TRBJ1-2; possible D gene TRBD1, 6 bases. The CDR3 has 13 amino acids. Germline-derived CDR1 and CDR2 are SNHLY and FYNNEI. V lost 3 bases, J lost 6 bases, and 11 bases lay in between. The CDR3 nucleotides read TGTGCCAGCAGTGATTCTTACAGGGATGGCTACACCTTC. Translation gives CASSDSYRDGYTF. Full variable domain (outside the CDR3, taken from reference TRBV2 and TRBJ1-2): EPEVTQTPSHQVTQMGQEVILRCVPISNHLYFYWYRQILGQKVEFLVSFYNNEISEKSEIFDDQFSVERPDGSNFTLKIRSTKLEDSAMYFCASSDSYRDGYTFGSGTRLTVV.

This clonotype appeared many times. The chain recombines TRBV20-1 with TRBJ1-1; no clear D gene. Trimming stripped 3 bases from V and 1 base from J, with 9 bases between. The CDR3 length is 13 residues. Germline-derived CDR1 and CDR2 are DFQATT and SNEGSKA (reference sequence). The CDR3 bases are TGCAGTGCTAGTGTGGCCTCGAACACTGAAGCTTTCTTT. It codes for CSASVASNTEAFF.

This clonotype was recorded many times. The genes are TRBV12-3 or TRBV12-4 and TRBJ1-1; TRBD1 agrees at 7 bases. V dropped 5 bases and J dropped 5; count of bases not matched to a gene: 8. The CDR3 has 14 residues. Here the CDR3 DNA reads TGTGCCAGCAGTCTACAGGACAGGTTGACTGAAGCTTTCTTT. It translates to CASSLQDRLTEAFF.